Sequencing of this TCR beta chain was carried out in a study of molecular identifiers for immune sequencing clone quantification. Study-level background: For replicates, RNA isolated from about 19,000 or 110,000 naive CD8 cells was divided into five portions, of which four were sequenced.

Researchers sorted naive CD8 T cells as cells that were CD8+CD4-CCR7+CD45RA+. This clonotype was found a few times. CDR1 MGHRA and CDR2 YSYEKL come from the germline V gene. This CDR3 spans 16 amino acids. The junction had 11 bases not matched to a gene; V was cut back by 3 bases and J by 7 bases. Each CDR3 protein is one row after TCRdb ran MiXCR on the PCR reads. The repertoire consists of approximately 550,000 distinct CDR3 sequences, with around 25% occurring once and the leading ten covering over 0.6%. V and J are TRBV4-1 and TRBJ2-3; 9 bases are shared with TRBD2. The receptor was derived from a human donor in good health. Some libraries in this study had Jurkat cell RNA spiked in. The specimen sequenced was naive CD8+ T cells from blood, with Jurkat cell RNA spiked in. Regarding subset: FACS-sorted CD8+CD4-CCR7+CD45RA+ naive T cells. CDR3 protein: CASSQIRTSETNTQYF. In DNA, the CDR3 is TGCGCCAGCAGCCAGATAAGGACTAGCGAGACAAATACGCAGTATTTT.